This T cell receptor beta chain stems from a study of blood T cell repertoires in COVID-19. Study at large: Acute-phase and convalescent COVID-19 samples originated in the United States, Italy and Spain. T cells, B-cell-depleted T cells, or PBMCs provided the cDNA or gDNA that served as material.

Trimming took 3 bases from V and 8 from J, leaving 19 bases between them. This CDR3 has 15 residues. Per germline, CDR1 SNHLY and CDR2 FYNNEI. In the authors' workflow: Using reference gene primer amplification, nucleated cell counts were estimated. The table came from immunoSEQ multiplex PCR; TCRdb's copy has only in-frame clones and leaves some out. V and J calls and clone size are given by that table; D and trimming were obtained from the DNA. Of roughly 60,000 clones in the sample, about nine tenths were seen once. This TCR was recovered from a human donor with acute or convalescent COVID-19. The donor label of this sample is uncertain. The chain combines TRBV2 with TRBJ1-2; tentative D call: TRBD1 (6 bases). Material: peripheral blood. CDR3 sequence (DNA): TGTGCCAGCAGTGAGAACCCCCTCTCAGGGGTCGGCTACACCTTC. Amino acids: CASSENPLSGVGYTF.